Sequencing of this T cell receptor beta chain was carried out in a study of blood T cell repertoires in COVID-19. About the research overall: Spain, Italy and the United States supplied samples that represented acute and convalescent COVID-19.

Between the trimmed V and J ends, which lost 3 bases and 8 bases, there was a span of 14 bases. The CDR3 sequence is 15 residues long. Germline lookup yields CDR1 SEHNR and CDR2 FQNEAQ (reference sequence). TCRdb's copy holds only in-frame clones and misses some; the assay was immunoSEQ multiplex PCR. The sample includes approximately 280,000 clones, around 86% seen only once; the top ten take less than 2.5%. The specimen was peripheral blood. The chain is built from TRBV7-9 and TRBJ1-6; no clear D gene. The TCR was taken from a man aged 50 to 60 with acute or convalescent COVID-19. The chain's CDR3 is CASSFAVPRDSPLHF. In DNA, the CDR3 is TGTGCCAGCAGCTTCGCAGTACCTCGGGATTCACCCCTCCACTTT. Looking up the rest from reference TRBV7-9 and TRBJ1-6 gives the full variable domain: DTGVSQNPRHKITKRGQNVTFRCDPISEHNRLYWYRQTLGQGPEFLTYFQNEAQLEKSRLLSDRFSAERPKGSFSTLEIQRTEQGDSAMYLCASSFAVPRDSPLHFGNGTRLTVT.